This TCR beta chain was found in a study of T-cell memory formation after mild COVID-19. Each CDR3 protein is one row after TCRdb ran MiXCR on the 5' RACE reads. Of 250,000 to 350,000 distinct CDR3 sequences listed, less than 20% are singletons. This clonotype was seen only a few times. In germline, CDR1 is SEHNR, CDR2 FQNEAQ (reference sequence). There are 17 residues in the CDR3. V dropped 5 bases and J dropped 0 bases, with 18 bases sitting between them. The V gene is TRBV7-9, the J gene TRBJ2-3, with D perhaps TRBD1 (7 bases). This TCR was recovered from a young man who had mild COVID-19 (a few samples of this study predate the infection). Cell type and time point are not known. Specimen: PBMCs or a T cell subset sorted from them (not recorded which). The CDR3 region has the DNA TGTGCCAGCAGCCCTAAGGGGGGACAGAGGAGCACAGATACGCAGTATTTT. This translates into CASSPKGGQRSTDTQYF.